This entry concerns a single T cell receptor beta chain. V dropped 6 bases and J dropped 5 bases, with 13 bases sitting between them. CDR1 and CDR2 (germline): SQVTM, ANQGSEA. The CDR3 runs to 12 residues. Participants spanned ages roughly 18 to 95 years and resided in 20 to 30 US areas. Participant reports of clinical history set cohort assignment. In the original analysis: Estimation of nucleated cell counts was performed using reference gene primer amplification. The table came from immunoSEQ multiplex PCR; TCRdb's copy has only in-frame clones and leaves some out. V and J calls and clone size are as listed in that table; D and trimming were resolved from the DNA. The table records a few hundred thousand clones, 80% to 90% of them present only once. The record originates from a study of blood T cell repertoires in COVID-19. Study as a whole: Sources were T cells, B-cell-depleted T cells, or PBMCs; the material itself was cDNA or gDNA.

The chain couples TRBV29-1 to TRBJ1-1; D gene ambiguous. The material sequenced was PBMCs or T cells enriched from blood (not recorded which). This receptor was identified in a middle-aged man who had recovered from COVID-19. The CDR3 sequence: CSVSFSKTEAFF. CDR3 bases: TGCAGCGTGAGTTTCTCGAAGACTGAAGCTTTCTTT.